The present entry profiles one T cell receptor (beta chain) with its context. Its target is unknown. The record originates from a study of OX40 agonist ivuxolimab in advanced cancers. General study findings and limits: The CD4+ and CD8+ T cells in the blood had expanded clonally by week 6 at 0.1 to 3.0 mg/kg.

The CDR3 consists of 16 residues. Germline V CDR1 and CDR2: SGDLS, YYNGEE. The germline V and J ends were trimmed by 0 bases and 1 base, with 12 bases remaining between them. Generated by immunoSEQ multiplex PCR, the TCRdb table keeps only in-frame clones and is missing some. The sample lists 30,000 to 45,000 clones, roughly 82% occurring once. The source material was CD4+ or CD8+ T cells sorted from blood, sampled in a trial of the OX40 agonist ivuxolimab. The chain links TRBV9 to TRBJ2-3; D remains ambiguous. The TCR was taken from an adult with an advanced solid tumor such as melanoma, head and neck, liver or kidney cancer. This CDR3 reads CASSVDGGPGTDTQYF. The CDR3 nucleotides read TGTGCCAGCAGCGTAGACGGCGGTCCAGGCACAGATACGCAGTATTTT.